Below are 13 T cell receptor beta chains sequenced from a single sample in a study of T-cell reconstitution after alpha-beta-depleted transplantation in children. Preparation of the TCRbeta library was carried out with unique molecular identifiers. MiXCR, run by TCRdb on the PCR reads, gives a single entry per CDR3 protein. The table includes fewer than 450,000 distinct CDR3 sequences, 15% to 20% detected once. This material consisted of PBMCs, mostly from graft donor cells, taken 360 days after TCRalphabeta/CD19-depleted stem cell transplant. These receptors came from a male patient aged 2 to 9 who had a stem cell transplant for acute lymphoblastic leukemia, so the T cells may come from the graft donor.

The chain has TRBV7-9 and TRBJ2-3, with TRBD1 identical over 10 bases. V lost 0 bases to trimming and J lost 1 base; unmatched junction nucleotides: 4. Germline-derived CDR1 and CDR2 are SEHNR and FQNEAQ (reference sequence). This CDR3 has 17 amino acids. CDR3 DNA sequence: TGTGCCAGCAGCTTAGCGTTCGGGACAGGGGGCACAGATACGCAGTATTTT. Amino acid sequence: CASSLAFGTGGTDTQYF.

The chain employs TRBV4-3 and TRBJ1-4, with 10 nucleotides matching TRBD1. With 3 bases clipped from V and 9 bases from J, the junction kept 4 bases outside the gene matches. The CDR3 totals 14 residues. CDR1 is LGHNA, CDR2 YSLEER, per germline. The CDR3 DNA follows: TGCGCCAGCAGCCAGGGACAGGGGCGAAAAAAACTGTTTTTT. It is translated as CASSQGQGRKKLFF.

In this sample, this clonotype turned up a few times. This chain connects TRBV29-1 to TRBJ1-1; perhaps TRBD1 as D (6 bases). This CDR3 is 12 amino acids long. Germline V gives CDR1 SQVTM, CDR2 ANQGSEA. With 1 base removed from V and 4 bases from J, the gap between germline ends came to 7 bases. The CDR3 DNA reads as TGCAGCGTTGAAGTGGGGGCCACTGAAGCTTTCTTT. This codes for CSVEVGATEAFF.

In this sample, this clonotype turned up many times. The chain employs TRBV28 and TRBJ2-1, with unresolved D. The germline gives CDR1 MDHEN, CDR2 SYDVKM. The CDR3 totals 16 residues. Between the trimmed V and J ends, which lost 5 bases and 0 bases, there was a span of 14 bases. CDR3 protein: CASSTPSGTSYNEQFF. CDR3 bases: TGTGCCAGCAGTACGCCCTCCGGAACCTCCTACAATGAGCAGTTCTTC.

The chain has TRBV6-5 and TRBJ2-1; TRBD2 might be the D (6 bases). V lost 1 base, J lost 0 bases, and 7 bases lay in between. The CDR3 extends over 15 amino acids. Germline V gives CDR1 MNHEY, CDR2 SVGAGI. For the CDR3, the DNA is TGTGCCAGCAGTTACTGGCGGGGCTCCTACAATGAGCAGTTCTTC. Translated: CASSYWRGSYNEQFF.

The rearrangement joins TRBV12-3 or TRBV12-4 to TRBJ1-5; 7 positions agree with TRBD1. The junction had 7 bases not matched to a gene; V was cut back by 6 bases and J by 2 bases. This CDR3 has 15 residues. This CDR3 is CASRLTGDGNQPQHF. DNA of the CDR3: TGTGCCAGCAGGCTTACAGGGGACGGCAATCAGCCCCAGCATTTT.

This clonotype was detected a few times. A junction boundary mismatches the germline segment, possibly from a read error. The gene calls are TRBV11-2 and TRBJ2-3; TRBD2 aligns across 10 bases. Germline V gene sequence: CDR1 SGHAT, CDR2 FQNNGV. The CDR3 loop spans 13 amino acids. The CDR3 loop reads CASRGLAGDMQYF. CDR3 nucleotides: TGTGCCAGCAGGGGCCTAGCGGGGGATATGCAGTATTTT.

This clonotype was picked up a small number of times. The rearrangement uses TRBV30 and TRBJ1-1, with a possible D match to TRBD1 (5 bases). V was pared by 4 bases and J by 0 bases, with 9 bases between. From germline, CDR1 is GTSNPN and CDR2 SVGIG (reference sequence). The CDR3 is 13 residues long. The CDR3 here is CAWTVQVNTEAFF. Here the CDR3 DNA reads TGTGCCTGGACCGTACAGGTGAACACTGAAGCTTTCTTT.

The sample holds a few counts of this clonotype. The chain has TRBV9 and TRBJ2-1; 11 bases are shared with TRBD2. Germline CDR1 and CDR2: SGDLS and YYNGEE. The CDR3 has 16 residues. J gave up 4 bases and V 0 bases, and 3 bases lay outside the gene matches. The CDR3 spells CASSVGGLAAYNEQFF. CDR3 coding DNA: TGTGCCAGCAGCGTAGGGGGACTAGCGGCTTACAATGAGCAGTTCTTC.

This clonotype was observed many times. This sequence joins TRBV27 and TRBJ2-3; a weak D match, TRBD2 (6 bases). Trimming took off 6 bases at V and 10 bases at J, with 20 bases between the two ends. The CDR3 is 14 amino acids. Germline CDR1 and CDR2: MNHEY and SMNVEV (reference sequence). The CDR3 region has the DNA TGTGCCAGCAGCTACAGCGGGCCGATGAGTGCGCAGTATTTT. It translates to CASSYSGPMSAQYF.

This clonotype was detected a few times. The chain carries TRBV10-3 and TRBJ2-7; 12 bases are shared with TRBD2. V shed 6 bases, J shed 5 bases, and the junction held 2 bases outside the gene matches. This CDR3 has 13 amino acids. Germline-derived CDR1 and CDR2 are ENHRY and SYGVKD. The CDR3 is CAIRTSGSDEQYF. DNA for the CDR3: TGTGCCATCAGGACTAGCGGGAGCGACGAGCAGTACTTC.

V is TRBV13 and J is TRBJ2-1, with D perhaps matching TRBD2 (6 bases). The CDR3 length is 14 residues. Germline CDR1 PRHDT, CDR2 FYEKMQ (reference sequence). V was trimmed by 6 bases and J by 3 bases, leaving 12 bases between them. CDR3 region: CASSRGALYNEQFF. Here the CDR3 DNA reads TGTGCCAGCAGTCGCGGGGCCCTCTACAATGAGCAGTTCTTC.

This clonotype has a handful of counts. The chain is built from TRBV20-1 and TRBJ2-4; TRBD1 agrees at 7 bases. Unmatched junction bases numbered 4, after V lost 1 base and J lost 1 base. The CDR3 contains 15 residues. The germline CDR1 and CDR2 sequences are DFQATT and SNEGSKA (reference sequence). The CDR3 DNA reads TGCAGTGCTAGAGCTGAGGACAGGGCCAAAAACATTCAGTACTTC. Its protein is CSARAEDRAKNIQYF.